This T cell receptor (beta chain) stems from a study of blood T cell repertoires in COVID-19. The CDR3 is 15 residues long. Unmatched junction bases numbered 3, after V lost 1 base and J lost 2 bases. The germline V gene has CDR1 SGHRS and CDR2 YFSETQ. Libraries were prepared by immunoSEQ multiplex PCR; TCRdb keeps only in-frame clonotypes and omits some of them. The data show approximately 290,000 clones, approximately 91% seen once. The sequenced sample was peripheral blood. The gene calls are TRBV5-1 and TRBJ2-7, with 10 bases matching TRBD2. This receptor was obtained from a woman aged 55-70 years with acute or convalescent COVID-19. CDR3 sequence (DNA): TGCGCCAGCAGCTTGCAGAGCGGGAGGGCCTACGAGCAGTACTTC. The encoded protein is CASSLQSGRAYEQYF. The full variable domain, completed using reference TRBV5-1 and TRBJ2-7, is KAGVTQTPRYLIKTRGQQVTLSCSPISGHRSVSWYQQTPGQGLQFLFEYFSETQRNKGNFPGRFSGRQFSNSRSEMNVSTLELGDSALYLCASSLQSGRAYEQYFGPGTRLTVT.